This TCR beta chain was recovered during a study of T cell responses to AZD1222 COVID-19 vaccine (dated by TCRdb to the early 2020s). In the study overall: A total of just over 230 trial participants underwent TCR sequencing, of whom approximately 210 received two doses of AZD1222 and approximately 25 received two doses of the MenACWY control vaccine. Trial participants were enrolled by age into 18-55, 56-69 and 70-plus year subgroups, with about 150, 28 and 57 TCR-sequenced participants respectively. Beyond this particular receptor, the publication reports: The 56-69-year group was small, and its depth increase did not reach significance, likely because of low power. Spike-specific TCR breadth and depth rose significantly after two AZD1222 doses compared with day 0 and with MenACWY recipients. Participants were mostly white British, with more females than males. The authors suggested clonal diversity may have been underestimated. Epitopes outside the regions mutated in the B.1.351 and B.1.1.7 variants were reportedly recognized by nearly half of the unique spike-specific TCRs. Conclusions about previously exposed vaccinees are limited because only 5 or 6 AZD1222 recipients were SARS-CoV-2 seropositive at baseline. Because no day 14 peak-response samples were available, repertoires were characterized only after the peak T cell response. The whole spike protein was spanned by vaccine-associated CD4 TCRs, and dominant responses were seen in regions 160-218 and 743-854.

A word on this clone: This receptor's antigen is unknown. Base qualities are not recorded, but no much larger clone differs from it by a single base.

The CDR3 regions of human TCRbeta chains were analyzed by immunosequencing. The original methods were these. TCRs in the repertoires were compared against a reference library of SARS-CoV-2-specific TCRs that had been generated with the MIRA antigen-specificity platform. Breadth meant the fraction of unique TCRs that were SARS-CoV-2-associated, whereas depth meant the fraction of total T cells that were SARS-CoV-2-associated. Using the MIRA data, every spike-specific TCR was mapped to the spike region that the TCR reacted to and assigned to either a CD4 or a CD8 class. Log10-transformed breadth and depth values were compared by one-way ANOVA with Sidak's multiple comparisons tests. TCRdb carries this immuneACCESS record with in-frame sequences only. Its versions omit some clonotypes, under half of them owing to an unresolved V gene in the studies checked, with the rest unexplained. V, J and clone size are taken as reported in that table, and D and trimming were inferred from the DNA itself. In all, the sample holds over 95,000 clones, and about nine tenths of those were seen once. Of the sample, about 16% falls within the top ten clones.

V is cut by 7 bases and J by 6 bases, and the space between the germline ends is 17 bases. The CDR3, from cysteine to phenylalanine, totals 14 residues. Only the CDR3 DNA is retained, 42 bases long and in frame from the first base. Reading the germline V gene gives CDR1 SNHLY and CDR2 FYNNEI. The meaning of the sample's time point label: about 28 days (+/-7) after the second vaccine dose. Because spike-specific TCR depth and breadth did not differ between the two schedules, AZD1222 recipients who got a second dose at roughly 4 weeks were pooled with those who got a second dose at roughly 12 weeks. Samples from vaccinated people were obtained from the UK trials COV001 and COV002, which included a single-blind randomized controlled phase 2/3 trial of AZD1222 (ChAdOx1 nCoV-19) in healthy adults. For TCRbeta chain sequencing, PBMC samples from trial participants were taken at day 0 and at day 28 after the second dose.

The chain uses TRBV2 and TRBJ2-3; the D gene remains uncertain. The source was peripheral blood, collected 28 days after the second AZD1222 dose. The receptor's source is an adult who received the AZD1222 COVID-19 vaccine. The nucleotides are TGTGCCAGCAAAGTGGCCAGGAGTGCGGATACGCAGTATTTT. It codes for CASKVARSADTQYF.